This T cell receptor beta chain was sequenced in a study of regulatory T cells in long-lasting Graves disease. About the study: Newly diagnosed Graves' patients took antithyroid drugs under 3 months. The study's findings and limits: Among samples with persistent disease, TRBV28, TRBJ1-2 and TRBJ2-5 were favored.

Building of the TCR beta libraries involved iRepertoire HTBI primers and Arm-PCR of CDR3 regions. MiXCR, applied by TCRdb to the multiplex PCR reads, yields one record per CDR3 protein. The profile shows 540,000 or so distinct CDR3 sequences, about 13% of them singletons. Worth noting for this clonotype: What it recognizes is unknown.

Time point of the sample: newly diagnosed GD, antithyroid drugs for less than 3 months. The TCR library was prepared using RNA isolated from PBMCs. This CDR3 contains 16 residues. V was trimmed by 1 base and J by 7 bases, leaving 19 bases between them. Germline V gene lookup returns CDR1 SGHTA and CDR2 FQGNSA. These data were likewise used in another study, on T cells in Graves' hyperthyroidism and ophthalmopathy. That work adds: The definition of stable Graves' hyperthyroidism was no ophthalmopathy progression within 18 months. TCR CDR3 regions were first amplified by RT-PCR with HTBI primers.

The source was peripheral blood mononuclear cells (PBMCs), collected at new diagnosis, from a patient treated with antithyroid drugs. The J gene is TRBJ1-2, the V gene TRBV7-2; TRBD1 is a possible D gene (5 bases). The receptor was derived from a man in his thirties or forties with Graves disease. The CDR3 nucleotides are TGTGCCAGCAGCTTAGTCAGGGAATACCATGAAAGTGGCTACACCTTC. Protein: CASSLVREYHESGYTF.